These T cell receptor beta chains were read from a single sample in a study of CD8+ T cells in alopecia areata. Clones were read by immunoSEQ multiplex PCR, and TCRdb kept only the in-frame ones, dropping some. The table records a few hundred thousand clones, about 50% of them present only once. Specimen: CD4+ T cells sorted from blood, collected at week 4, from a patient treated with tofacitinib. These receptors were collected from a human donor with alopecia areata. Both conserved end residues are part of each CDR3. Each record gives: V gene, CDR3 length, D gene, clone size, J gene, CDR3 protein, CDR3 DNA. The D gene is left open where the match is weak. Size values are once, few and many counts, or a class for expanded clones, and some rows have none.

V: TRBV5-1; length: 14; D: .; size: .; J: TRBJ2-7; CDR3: CASSLGHQPYEQYF; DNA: TGCGCCAGCAGCTTGGGACACCAACCCTACGAGCAGTACTTC
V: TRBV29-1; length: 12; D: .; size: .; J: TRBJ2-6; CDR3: CSVVTGANVLTF; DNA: TGCAGCGTCGTCACTGGGGCCAACGTCCTGACTTTC
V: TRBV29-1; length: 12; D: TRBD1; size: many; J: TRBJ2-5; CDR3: CSVGQGPETQYF; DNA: TGCAGCGTTGGACAGGGTCCCGAGACCCAGTACTTC
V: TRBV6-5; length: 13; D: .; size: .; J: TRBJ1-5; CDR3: CASSYTGSQPQHF; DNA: TGTGCCAGCAGTTACACAGGGAGTCAGCCCCAGCATTTT
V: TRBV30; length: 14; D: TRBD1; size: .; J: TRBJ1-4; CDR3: CAWSRTGLNEKLFF; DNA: TGTGCCTGGAGTCGGACAGGGCTGAATGAAAAACTGTTTTTT
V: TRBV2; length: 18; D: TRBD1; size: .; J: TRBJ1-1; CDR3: CASSDLGTGDTMNTEAFF; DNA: TGTGCCAGCAGTGACCTTGGGACAGGAGACACCATGAACACTGAAGCTTTCTTT
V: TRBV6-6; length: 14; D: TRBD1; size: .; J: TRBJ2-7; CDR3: CASTLDRADYEQYF; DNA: TGTGCCAGCACCTTAGACAGGGCGGACTACGAGCAGTACTTC
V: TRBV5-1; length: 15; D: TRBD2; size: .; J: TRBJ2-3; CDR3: CASSSGLAATDTQYF; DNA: TGCGCCAGCAGCTCCGGACTAGCGGCCACAGATACGCAGTATTTT
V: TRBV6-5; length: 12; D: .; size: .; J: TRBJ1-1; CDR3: CASSYRGQEAFF; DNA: TGTGCCAGCAGTTACCGCGGACAAGAAGCTTTCTTT
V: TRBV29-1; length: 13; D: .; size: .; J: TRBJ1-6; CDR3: CSVAQGMDSPLHF; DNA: TGCAGCGTTGCCCAGGGGATGGATTCACCCCTCCACTTT
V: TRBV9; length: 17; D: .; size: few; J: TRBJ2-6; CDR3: CASSADPRAAGANVLTF; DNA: TGTGCCAGCAGCGCCGATCCTCGGGCCGCTGGGGCCAACGTCCTGACTTTC
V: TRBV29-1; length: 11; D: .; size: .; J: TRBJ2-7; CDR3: CSVVQIYEQYF; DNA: TGCAGCGTTGTTCAGATCTACGAGCAGTACTTC
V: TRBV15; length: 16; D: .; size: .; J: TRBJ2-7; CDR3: CATSRDIVGGPYEQYF; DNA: TGTGCCACCAGCAGAGATATAGTAGGGGGGCCCTACGAGCAGTACTTC
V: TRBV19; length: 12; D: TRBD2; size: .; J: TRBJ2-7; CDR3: CASSQTSGEQYF; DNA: TGTGCCAGTAGCCAGACTAGCGGCGAGCAGTACTTC
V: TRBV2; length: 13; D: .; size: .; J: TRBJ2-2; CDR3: CASSAPVAGELFF; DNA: TGTGCCAGCAGTGCCCCGGTGGCCGGGGAGCTGTTTTTT
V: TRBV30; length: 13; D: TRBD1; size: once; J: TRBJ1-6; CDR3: CAWKDRGDSPLHF; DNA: TGTGCCTGGAAGGACAGGGGTGATTCACCCCTCCACTTT
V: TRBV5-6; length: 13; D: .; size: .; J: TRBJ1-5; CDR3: CASSLYRGQPQHF; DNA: TGTGCCAGCAGCTTGTATCGAGGACAGCCCCAGCATTTT
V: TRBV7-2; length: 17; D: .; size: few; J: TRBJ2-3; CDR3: CASSLVPANPRTDTQYF; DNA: TGTGCCAGCAGCTTGGTTCCGGCCAACCCTCGCACAGATACGCAGTATTTT
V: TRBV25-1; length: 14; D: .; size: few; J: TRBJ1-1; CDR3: CASSRRGEDTEAFF; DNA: TGTGCCAGCAGCAGACGGGGGGAGGACACTGAAGCTTTCTTT
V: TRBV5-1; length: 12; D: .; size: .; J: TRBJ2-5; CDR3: CASSLSRETQYF; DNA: TGCGCCAGCAGCCTAAGTCGGGAGACCCAGTACTTC
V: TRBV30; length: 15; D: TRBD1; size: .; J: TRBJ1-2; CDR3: CAWTSNPGGGYGYTF; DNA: TGTGCCTGGACTTCTAACCCAGGGGGGGGCTATGGCTACACCTTC
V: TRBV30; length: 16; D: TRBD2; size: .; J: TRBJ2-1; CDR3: CAWNPKGLAGGHEQFF; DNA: TGTGCCTGGAACCCGAAGGGACTAGCGGGGGGGCACGAGCAGTTCTTC
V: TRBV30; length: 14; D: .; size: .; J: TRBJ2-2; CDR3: CAWSRGQNPGELFF; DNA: TGTGCCTGGAGCCGGGGGCAGAATCCCGGGGAGCTGTTTTTT
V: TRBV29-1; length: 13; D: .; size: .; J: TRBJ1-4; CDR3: CSVNSNYGEKLFF; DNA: TGCAGCGTTAACTCGAACTACGGGGAAAAACTGTTTTTT
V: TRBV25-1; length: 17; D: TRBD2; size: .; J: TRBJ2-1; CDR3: CASSEGSGGTASIEQFF; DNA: TGTGCCAGCAGTGAAGGTAGCGGGGGGACCGCCTCTATTGAGCAGTTCTTC
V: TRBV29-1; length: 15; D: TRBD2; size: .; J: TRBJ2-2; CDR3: CSVATLAGATGELFF; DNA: TGCAGCGTAGCCACACTAGCGGGGGCCACCGGGGAGCTGTTTTTT
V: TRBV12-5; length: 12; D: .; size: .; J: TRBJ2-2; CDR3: CASGLSTGELFF; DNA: TGTGCTAGTGGTTTGAGTACCGGGGAGCTGTTTTTT